The 30 T cell receptor beta chains reported below all come from one sample, sequenced in a study of early T cells in non-severe SARS-CoV-2 infection. TCRdb recomputed calls from the 5' RACE reads with MiXCR, one row per CDR3 protein. The data show under 90,000 distinct CDR3 sequences, less than 15% seen once. Sequencing was performed on whole blood. These receptors were taken from an adult who was a healthcare worker with PCR-confirmed SARS-CoV-2 infection or an uninfected control (not recorded which).

This clonotype was detected many times. V usage is TRBV6-6 and J usage is TRBJ2-2; D is uncertain. The germline gives CDR1 MNHNY, CDR2 SVGAGI (reference sequence). This CDR3 has 11 residues. V was trimmed by 7 bases and J by 7 bases, leaving 7 bases between them. CDR3 sequence reads: CASTMGGELFF. Here the CDR3 DNA reads TGTGCCAGCACAATGGGCGGGGAGCTGTTTTTT.

The V gene is TRBV2, the J gene TRBJ1-2, with 9 bases matching TRBD1. The germline V gene encodes CDR1 SNHLY and CDR2 FYNNEI. The CDR3 is 14 amino acids. V shed 5 bases and J 6 bases; nucleotides not matched to a gene: 7. The CDR3 is CASSPTGGGNGYTF. Here the CDR3 DNA reads TGTGCCAGCAGTCCTACAGGGGGCGGAAATGGCTACACCTTC.

The chain combines TRBV20-1 with TRBJ2-3; the D is unclear. The V gene's germline CDR1 is DFQATT and CDR2 SNEGSKA (reference sequence). The CDR3 is 14 residues long. Deletions cut 3 bases from V and 4 bases from J, with 14 bases between. The CDR3: CSASERRLPDTQYF. The DNA for the CDR3 is TGCAGTGCTAGCGAGCGCCGCCTTCCAGATACGCAGTATTTT.

This clonotype was detected a few times. The CDR3 DNA reads as TGTGCCAGCAGCAATACCCCGAGCACTGAAGCTTTCTTT. It is translated as CASSNTPSTEAFF. The rearrangement joins TRBV7-2 to TRBJ1-1; D is unresolved. Germline lookup yields CDR1 SGHTA and CDR2 FQGNSA. Trimming took off 5 bases at V and 4 bases at J, with 11 bases between the two ends. This CDR3 is built from 13 residues.

The rearrangement links TRBV4-1 to TRBJ2-2; 10 bases agree with TRBD2. The CDR3 loop spans 15 amino acids. J lost 4 bases, V lost 3 bases, and 2 bases had no gene match. In germline, CDR1 is MGHRA, CDR2 YSYEKL. For the CDR3, the DNA is TGCGCCAGCAGCCAGTTAGCGGGGGGCACCGGGGAGCTGTTTTTT. Translated: CASSQLAGGTGELFF.

Remarks on this clonotype: The junction and the germline gene differ at one end; a read error may be behind it. The chain couples TRBV7-3 to TRBJ1-1; no clear D. Germline V lookup: CDR1 SGHTA, CDR2 FQGTGA. The CDR3 is made up of 13 amino acids. The CDR3 coding sequence is TGTGCCAGCAGCTCGAACCTGAACTCTGAAGCTTTCTTT. Translated: CASSSNLNSEAFF.

CDR3 coding DNA: TGCAGCGTTGTCGAGGGGCGGGATACGCAGTATTTT. Translated, it gives CSVVEGRDTQYF. The chain links TRBV29-1 to TRBJ2-3; D is tentatively TRBD1 or TRBD2 (5 bases each). Germline lookup yields CDR1 SQVTM and CDR2 ANQGSEA. The CDR3 covers 12 residues. The germline V and J ends were trimmed by 4 bases and 6 bases, with 11 bases remaining between them.

This chain connects TRBV24-1 to TRBJ1-5, with 9 bases lining up with TRBD1. Germline-derived CDR1 and CDR2 are KGHDR and SFDVKD. The V and J ends lost 4 bases and 7 bases, in that order; junction bases with no gene match: 13. CDR3 length: 17 residues. The CDR3 protein is CATSESPGTGSHQPQHF. CDR3 DNA: TGTGCCACCAGTGAATCCCCCGGGACAGGGTCTCACCAGCCCCAGCATTTT.

The table lists this clonotype with a few counts. The J gene is TRBJ2-3, the V gene TRBV20-1; 7 nucleotides match TRBD2. The CDR3 totals 15 residues. J lost 2 bases, V lost 3 bases, and 8 bases had no gene match. The germline V gene has CDR1 DFQATT and CDR2 SNEGSKA (reference sequence). The CDR3 sequence: CSASPLAEPTDTQYF. The CDR3 DNA reads as TGCAGTGCTAGCCCCCTAGCGGAGCCCACAGATACGCAGTATTTT.

There are a few counts of this clonotype. The genes are TRBV6-6 and TRBJ1-1; D is unresolved. CDR1 is MNHNY, CDR2 SVGAGI, per germline (reference sequence). The CDR3 is made up of 11 amino acids. The CDR3 reads CVSGKNTEAFF. The DNA of the CDR3 is TGTGTTAGCGGGAAGAACACTGAAGCTTTCTTT.

The rearrangement links TRBV5-1 to TRBJ2-7, with 12 bases matching TRBD2. J was trimmed by 6 bases and V by 4 bases; bases with no gene match: 11. CDR1 SGHRS and CDR2 YFSETQ come from the germline V gene. This CDR3 has 16 amino acids. CDR3 DNA: TGCGCCAGCAGCGCAACGCCGGGACTAGCGGGTACCGAGCAGTACTTC. Translating gives CASSATPGLAGTEQYF.

This clonotype was detected ten times or more. The V and J genes are TRBV20-1 and TRBJ1-5; D gene ambiguous. With 5 bases removed from V and 11 bases from J, the gap between germline ends came to 10 bases. Per the germline V gene, CDR1 is DFQATT and CDR2 is SNEGSKA (reference sequence). The CDR3 runs 10 residues. The CDR3 DNA reads TGCAGTGCTCCCCATATTTCCCAGCATTTT. Protein: CSAPHISQHF.

The sample holds many counts of this clonotype. This chain connects TRBV18 to TRBJ1-3; 8 bases match TRBD1. Unmatched junction bases numbered 7, after V lost 3 bases and J lost 0 bases. This CDR3 is 17 amino acids long. Germline CDR1 KGHSH, CDR2 LQKENI. This CDR3 is CASSPPGQVFSGNTIYF. For the CDR3, the DNA is TGTGCCAGCTCACCTCCGGGACAGGTTTTCTCTGGAAACACCATATATTTT.

This clonotype was found many times. The chain has TRBV7-6 and TRBJ2-3; no reliable D call. The CDR3 sequence is 12 residues long. V was pared by 3 bases and J by 5 bases, with 6 bases between. The germline gives CDR1 SGHVS, CDR2 FNYEAQ. CDR3 amino acids: CASSLWRDTQYF. As DNA, the CDR3 is TGTGCCAGCAGCTTGTGGAGAGATACGCAGTATTTT. The full variable domain, its missing parts supplied by reference TRBV7-6 and TRBJ2-3, is GAGVSQSPRYKVTKRGQDVALRCDPISGHVSLYWYRQALGQGPEFLTYFNYEAQQDKSGLPNDRFSAERPEGSISTLTIQRTEQRDSAMYRCASSLWRDTQYFGPGTRLTVL.

The chain employs TRBV29-1 and TRBJ2-1; D may be TRBD2 (6 bases). Trimming shortened V by 3 bases and J by 1 base, and 13 bases separated the two germline ends. The CDR3 length is 15 residues. In germline, CDR1 is SQVTM, CDR2 ANQGSEA. The DNA of the CDR3 is TGCAGCGTTGATCGGGTCGGAGGGTCCTACAATGAGCAGTTCTTC. Its translation: CSVDRVGGSYNEQFF.

This clonotype was seen a handful of times. The rearrangement uses TRBV7-9 and TRBJ1-2; D is unclear. V lost 0 bases, J lost 8 bases, and 13 bases lay in between. This CDR3 is 14 amino acids long. Germline assignment: CDR1 SEHNR and CDR2 FQNEAQ (reference sequence). CDR3 coding DNA: TGTGCCAGCAGCTTAGCTCCGGGAACGAGGGGCTACACCTTC. Protein sequence: CASSLAPGTRGYTF.

The gene calls are TRBV20-1 and TRBJ2-3, with D possibly being TRBD1 (6 bases). This CDR3 has 15 residues. CDR1 and CDR2 (germline): DFQATT, SNEGSKA (reference sequence). Trimming cost V 0 bases and J 1 base, with 11 bases left between them. The CDR3 region is CSARDHRAGTDTQYF. The CDR3 DNA sequence: TGCAGTGCTAGAGATCACAGGGCTGGCACAGATACGCAGTATTTT.

This chain connects TRBV12-3 or TRBV12-4 to TRBJ1-5; D is undetermined. V was clipped by 4 bases and J by 5 bases, with 18 bases between them. The CDR3 totals 16 residues. CDR3 bases: TGTGCCAGCAGTTCCTCGACTGGGCGGGTCGATCAGCCCCAGCATTTT. This codes for CASSSSTGRVDQPQHF.

The chain joins TRBV10-3 to TRBJ1-3; D remains ambiguous. CDR3 length: 12 amino acids. Germline loops: CDR1 ENHRY, CDR2 SYGVKD. Trimming shortened V by 2 bases and J by 3 bases, and 2 bases separated the two germline ends. CDR3 residues: CAISESGNTIYF. CDR3 bases: TGTGCCATCAGTGAGAGTGGAAACACCATATATTTT.

The chain uses TRBV5-1 and TRBJ2-5, with a weak D call TRBD1 (6 bases). The CDR3 contains 15 residues. Germline V gives CDR1 SGHRS, CDR2 YFSETQ. Trimming took off 3 bases at V and 2 bases at J, with 14 bases between the two ends. The CDR3 DNA reads as TGCGCCAGCAGCTCGATCGACAGGCCTCAAGAGACCCAGTACTTC. Translation gives CASSSIDRPQETQYF. The full variable domain, rest sourced from reference TRBV5-1 and TRBJ2-5, is KAGVTQTPRYLIKTRGQQVTLSCSPISGHRSVSWYQQTPGQGLQFLFEYFSETQRNKGNFPGRFSGRQFSNSRSEMNVSTLELGDSALYLCASSSIDRPQETQYFGPGTRLLVL.

This chain uses TRBV20-1 with TRBJ1-5; no definite D call. Per germline, CDR1 DFQATT and CDR2 SNEGSKA (reference sequence). The CDR3 extends over 15 amino acids. V dropped 1 base and J dropped 7 bases, with 17 bases sitting between them. In DNA, the CDR3 is TGCAGTGCTAGAGCCCCGATCGAGCGGGAACAGCCCCAGCATTTT. Protein: CSARAPIEREQPQHF.

This chain uses TRBV3-1 with TRBJ2-7, with 10 bases lining up with TRBD1. The length of the CDR3 is 14 residues. The ends lost 4 bases at V and 4 bases at J; junction bases unmatched: 4. Germline CDR1 LGHDT, CDR2 YNNKEL (reference sequence). The CDR3 bases are TGTGCCAGCAGCCCCAGGACAGGGGGGTACGAGCAGTACTTC. As protein: CASSPRTGGYEQYF.

This clonotype appeared many times. This chain joins TRBV24-1 and TRBJ2-6, with D perhaps TRBD2 (5 bases). From germline, CDR1 is KGHDR and CDR2 SFDVKD. The germline V and J ends were trimmed by 3 bases and 4 bases, with 6 bases remaining between them. This CDR3 is built from 14 residues. The CDR3 DNA reads as TGTGCCACCAGTGATGCTAGCGGGGCCAACGTCCTGACTTTC. This gives the protein CATSDASGANVLTF.

This clonotype was counted a few times. CDR3 amino acids: CASSQVGLGRTYNEQFF. CDR3 coding DNA: TGTGCCAGCAGCCAAGTCGGCCTAGGAAGAACCTACAATGAGCAGTTCTTC. This chain links TRBV14 with TRBJ2-1; D is ambiguous. Trimming took 1 base from V and 2 from J, leaving 15 bases between them. The CDR3 is 17 residues long. Germline loops: CDR1 SGHDN, CDR2 FVKESK. The entire variable domain, with the rest obtained from reference TRBV14 and TRBJ2-1, is as follows: EAGVTQFPSHSVIEKGQTVTLRCDPISGHDNLYWYRRVMGKEIKFLLHFVKESKQDESGMPNNRFLAERTGGTYSTLKVQPAELEDSGVYFCASSQVGLGRTYNEQFFGPGTRLTVL.

This clonotype was detected many times. The rearrangement uses TRBV19 and TRBJ2-6; TRBD1 agrees at 7 bases. This CDR3 spans 17 amino acids. CDR1 is LNHDA and CDR2 is SQIVND in the germline V gene (reference sequence). The V segment lost 6 bases and the J segment 0 bases; nucleotides outside the gene matches: 8. The CDR3 reads CASRRGTASSGANVLTF. CDR3 coding DNA: TGTGCCAGTAGAAGGGGGACAGCGAGCTCTGGGGCCAACGTCCTGACTTTC. Drawing the rest from reference TRBV19 and TRBJ2-6, the complete variable domain is DGGITQSPKYLFRKEGQNVTLSCEQNLNHDAMYWYRQDPGQGLRLIYYSQIVNDFQKGDIAEGYSVSREKKESFPLTVTSAQKNPTAFYLCASRRGTASSGANVLTFGAGSRLTVL.

Many counts were recorded for this clonotype. The chain couples TRBV7-9 to TRBJ1-1; 7 bases agree with TRBD1. Germline trimming cut 6 bases from V and 7 bases from J; bases unmatched to any gene: 5. The germline V gene has CDR1 SEHNR and CDR2 FQNEAQ (reference sequence). This CDR3 comprises 12 residues. The CDR3 sequence: CASSRDSLEAFF. CDR3 DNA: TGTGCCAGCAGTCGGGACAGCCTTGAAGCTTTCTTT. Drawing the rest from reference TRBV7-9 and TRBJ1-1, the complete variable domain is DTGVSQNPRHKITKRGQNVTFRCDPISEHNRLYWYRQTLGQGPEFLTYFQNEAQLEKSRLLSDRFSAERPKGSFSTLEIQRTEQGDSAMYLCASSRDSLEAFFGQGTRLTVV.

V is TRBV20-1 and J is TRBJ2-7, with 7 bases fitting TRBD2. The germline V gene has CDR1 DFQATT and CDR2 SNEGSKA (reference sequence). The CDR3 covers 13 residues. The V and J ends lost 3 bases and 5 bases, in that order; junction bases with no gene match: 7. CDR3 nucleotides: TGCAGTGCTAGCTTCACGGGGGGTGACGAGCAGTACTTC. Amino acids: CSASFTGGDEQYF.

This clonotype came up many times. In nucleotides, the CDR3 is TGTGCCAGCAGCTTAGACAGAGCCTACGAGCAGTACTTC. Translating it yields CASSLDRAYEQYF. This rearrangement joins TRBV7-3 to TRBJ2-7; D perhaps matches TRBD1 (5 bases). V shed 2 bases and J shed 2 bases, with 7 bases lying between them. CDR1 is SGHTA, CDR2 FQGTGA, per germline. The CDR3 is made up of 13 amino acids.

This rearrangement joins TRBV27 to TRBJ2-7; D gene uncertain. CDR1 is MNHEY, CDR2 SMNVEV, per germline (reference sequence). The V end was cut by 1 base, the J end by 0 bases, with 16 bases between. The CDR3 spans 17 residues. CDR3 residues: CASSLWQVDGSSYEQYF. The CDR3 coding sequence is TGTGCCAGCAGTTTATGGCAAGTGGACGGAAGCTCCTACGAGCAGTACTTC.

This clonotype was seen a handful of times. The chain carries TRBV3-1 and TRBJ1-4, with 10 bases identical to TRBD1. This CDR3 is built from 15 residues. Germline values: CDR1 LGHDT, CDR2 YNNKEL (reference sequence). Unmatched junction bases numbered 8, after V lost 5 bases and J lost 8 bases. This CDR3 is CASSRRQGAYEKLFF. In nucleotides, the CDR3 is TGTGCCAGCAGCAGAAGACAGGGGGCTTACGAAAAACTGTTTTTT. The full variable domain, rest sourced from reference TRBV3-1 and TRBJ1-4, is DTAVSQTPKYLVTQMGNDKSIKCEQNLGHDTMYWYKQDSKKFLKIMFSYNNKELIINETVPNRFSPKSPDKAHLNLHINSLELGDSAVYFCASSRRQGAYEKLFFGSGTQLSVL.